A selection of T cell receptor beta chains follows, all from one sample in a study of breast tumors, draining lymph nodes, adjacent tissues. TCRdb ran MiXCR on the multiplex PCR reads and lists one entry per CDR3 protein. Of 200,000 to 250,000 distinct CDR3 sequences listed, 30% to 35% are singletons. Sample: axillary lymph node tissue. The receptor set was obtained from a female donor with breast cancer. Some clones in this sample may be carry-over from other donors' samples. The CDR3 runs from the conserved cysteine through the conserved F or W. A D gene is named only where the DNA matches it firmly. Expanded clones get a size class; other rows say once, few or many, or leave the size out.

abundance,v_gene,j_gene,d_gene,CDR3aa,CDR3nt
.,TRBV28,TRBJ1-4,.,CASSLPPNNEKLFF,TGTGCCAGCAGTTTACCGCCTAATAATGAAAAACTGTTTTTT
.,TRBV5-1,TRBJ1-1,TRBD1,CASSRDRGNTEAFF,TGCGCCAGCAGCAGGGACAGGGGGAACACTGAAGCTTTCTTT
.,TRBV25-1,TRBJ1-6,.,CASSIYLCSVAEGSNSPLHF,.
.,TRBV2,TRBJ2-7,.,CASSEALIGTGSYEQYF,TGTGCCAGCAGTGAAGCGCTTATAGGGACGGGATCCTACGAGCAGTACTTC
many,TRBV11-2,TRBJ2-7,TRBD2,CASSLGGRAEQYF,TGTGCCAGCAGCTTAGGGGGGAGGGCCGAGCAGTACTTC
once,TRBV20-1,TRBJ2-5,TRBD2,CSARGGSGGQTQYF,TGCAGTGCTAGAGGTGGTAGCGGGGGGCAGACCCAGTACTTC
many,TRBV4-3,TRBJ1-6,.,CASSQDLAASSYNSPLHF,TGCGCCAGCAGCCAAGACCTGGCAGCGAGCTCCTATAATTCACCCCTCCACTTT
.,TRBV20-1,TRBJ1-6,.,CSAEAGESPLHF,TGCAGTGCTGAGGCAGGGGAATCACCCCTCCACTTT
many,TRBV7-8,TRBJ2-1,.,CASSLKGRRDNEQFF,TGTGCCAGCAGCTTAAAGGGCCGAAGGGACAATGAGCAGTTCTTC
.,TRBV24-1,TRBJ2-5,TRBD2,CATSDLPSGSRETQYF,TGTGCCACCAGTGATTTGCCTAGCGGGAGTCGAGAGACCCAGTACTTC
.,TRBV28,TRBJ1-2,.,CASSSLGGRRLGYGYTF,TGTGCCAGCAGTTCCCTGGGTGGGCGGCGCCTGGGTTATGGCTACACCTTC
many,TRBV6-5,TRBJ2-3,.,CASSYYGDSTDTQYF,TGTGCCAGCAGTTACTACGGGGATAGCACAGATACGCAGTATTTT
many,TRBV4-1,TRBJ2-5,.,CASSQDPGGAQQETQYF,TGCGCCAGCAGCCAAGATCCGGGCGGGGCTCAACAAGAGACCCAGTACTTC
.,TRBV28,TRBJ2-7,.,CASSFAPGGTYEQYF,TGTGCCAGCAGTTTCGCCCCAGGGGGGACCTACGAGCAGTACTTC
many,TRBV5-1,TRBJ1-2,TRBD1,CASSLNRGSSYGYTF,TGCGCCAGCAGCTTGAACAGGGGGTCGAGCTATGGCTACACCTTC
many,TRBV19,TRBJ2-7,TRBD2,CASSIILAGTYEQYF,TGTGCCAGTAGTATTATTCTAGCGGGTACCTACGAGCAGTACTTC
many,TRBV6-5,TRBJ2-7,TRBD2,CASSYSTSASFSYEQYF,TGTGCCAGCAGTTACTCGACTAGCGCTTCTTTCTCCTACGAGCAGTACTTC
many,TRBV20-1,TRBJ2-7,.,CSARDPRTGSYEQYF,TGCAGTGCTAGAGATCCAAGGACGGGTTCCTACGAGCAGTACTTC
many,TRBV6-1,TRBJ2-7,.,CASSDTYEQYF,TGTGCCAGCAGTGACACCTACGAGCAGTACTTC
few,TRBV7-9,TRBJ1-2,TRBD1,CASSPGTAHTF,TGTGCCAGCAGCCCCGGGACAGCTCATACCTTC
.,TRBV20-1,TRBJ1-1,.,CSASPGGRAPTEAFF,TGCAGTGCTAGCCCCGGCGGGAGGGCCCCCACTGAAGCTTTCTTT
many,TRBV7-2,TRBJ2-1,TRBD1,CASRTGQGASREQFF,TGTGCCAGCAGAACGGGACAGGGGGCGTCGCGCGAGCAGTTCTTC
many,TRBV5-8,TRBJ2-6,TRBD2,CASSQGTTSGANVLTF,TGTGCCAGCAGCCAAGGGACTACATCTGGGGCCAACGTCCTGACTTTC
.,TRBV6-2/TRBV6-3,TRBJ2-1,.,CASNSRDPSSYNEQFF,TGTGCCAGCAATTCCCGGGACCCGAGCTCCTACAATGAGCAGTTCTTC